This T cell receptor (beta chain) was captured in a study of T cells in Graves' hyperthyroidism and ophthalmopathy (dated by TCRdb to the late 2010s). The study in broad terms: Peripheral blood samples were taken at the time of initial diagnosis, prior to any treatment. TCR V-J signatures able to tell the groups apart were searched for in a discovery cohort of 90 to 100 patients, of whom over 40 had Graves' ophthalmopathy and roughly 58 had stable Graves' hyperthyroidism. The paper reports TCR Vbeta CDR3 sequencing of over 120 peripheral blood samples: over 40 ophthalmopathy, fewer than 85 hyperthyroidism and some 17 progressor patients. Prospective prediction of ophthalmopathy was tested in an independent validation cohort of fewer than 20 hyperthyroidism patients and 15 to 17 patients who later progressed to ophthalmopathy. After sampling, hyperthyroidism patients received methimazole starting at 30 mg daily, and ophthalmopathy patients received high-dose intravenous methylprednisolone. The roughly 91 discovery patients were randomly divided into training and test sets at a 7:3 ratio. In six Graves' hyperthyroidism patients, the study also compared T-cell repertoires from thyroid tissue with T-cell repertoires from blood.

Study-wide findings and limitations: Ophthalmopathy was separated from stable hyperthyroidism by a 13 V-J signature model, with about 86% sensitivity and 81% to 82% specificity obtained in cross-validation and 80%/75% obtained in testing. In validation, the model predicted progression to ophthalmopathy with 55% to 71% sensitivity and 72% to 85% specificity, a median of around 6.6 months before onset. No statistical method was used to set the sample size in advance, and investigators knew the group allocation. Blood samples also contained most of the expanded thyroid clonotypes (frequency above 0.001), which suggests that blood repertoires may reflect thyroid immune responses.

Inclusive of the bounding cysteine and phenylalanine, the CDR3 is 15 residues long. Here the CDR3 DNA is all that survives: 45 bases in frame from base 1. The germline V gene supplies CDR1 MNHEY and CDR2 SVGEGT. V lost 6 bases and J lost 1 base, and the count of bases not matched to a germline gene is 5. The TCR beta CDR3 regions were amplified from RNA transcripts. A first-round RT-PCR of the TCR CDR3 used the HTBI primer set with the Qiagen OneStep RT-PCR kit. The libraries were constructed in a second round of multiplex PCR and then size-selected and purified. Paired-end sequencing of the libraries was performed with 100 bp reads on an Illumina HiSeq2000. In the source study's methods: SOAPnuke was used to process the raw data, throwing out any read that contained adapters or uncalled bases, had a mean Phred below 15, or lacked an exact constant-primer or identifier match. COPE v1.2.5 was used to merge the high-quality paired reads, and each unique nucleotide sequence was defined as a clonotype. MiTCR v1.1 was used to align clonotypes to the IMGT TRBV, TRBD and TRBJ reference segments. The analysis included only V-J combinations with a frequency above 0.0001, which together covered 98% to 99.2% of the repertoires. A TCS score was defined as the ratio of F50 (clonal expansion) to E x V (chaos), with BLOSUM62-based TCRdist applied between CDR3 peptides within each V-J. Welch's t-statistics and random forest reduced roughly 500 V-J features to fewer than 15, which were used in a naive Bayes classifier (R e1071). Using fastp at Q25 and MiXCR, TCRdb reprocessed the public reads and kept productive beta chains. Each CDR3 protein gets just one entry, which takes the most common genes and DNA from the rows behind it. TCRdb's processing, not the authors', yielded these V and J calls. The sample includes 340,000 or so distinct CDR3 sequences, with 15% to 20% observed a single time. The ten largest make up approximately 49% of the sample.

As regards this clonotype: The clone's antigen remains unknown. Base qualities are not recorded, but no much larger clone differs from it by a single base.

Graves' hyperthyroidism was defined as stable when no progression to ophthalmopathy occurred over 18 months of follow-up. Hyperthyroidism patients were newly diagnosed, had a disease duration of under 2 months, and were aged 18 to 65 years. Exclusion was applied to patients with uncontrolled infections, other autoimmune diseases, pregnancy or lactation. Diagnoses relied on clinical symptoms, serum thyroxine and TRAb, thyroid ultrasound and orbital computed tomography. PBMCs were isolated from approximately 10 ml of fresh peripheral blood by Ficoll-Paque density gradient centrifugation. Total RNA was extracted using Trizol reagent, and RNA quality was assessed on an Agilent 2100 Bioanalyzer.

Material for sequencing was blood. The receptor was derived from a woman in her forties or fifties with Graves' hyperthyroidism. The rearrangement joined TRBV6-2 or TRBV6-3 to TRBJ2-2; 7 central bases correspond to TRBD2. At the DNA level, the sequence is TGTGCCAGCAGCACCAGCGGGGAGAACACCGGGGAGCTGTTTTTT. This yields the protein CASSTSGENTGELFF.